This T cell receptor beta chain was documented in a study of T-cell reconstitution after alpha-beta-depleted transplantation in children. For TCRbeta, the library was prepared with unique molecular identifiers. TCRdb re-called the PCR reads through MiXCR, storing one row per CDR3 protein. The table lists around 600,000 distinct CDR3 sequences, over 9.5% of them singletons. Germline V gene data show CDR1 as MDHEN and CDR2 as SYDVKM. The CDR3 spans 13 residues. With 5 bases removed from V and 2 bases from J, the gap between germline ends came to 10 bases. The sequenced sample was PBMCs from the stem cell graft donor, obtained from the stem cell graft. The clonotype comes from a human donor who donated a stem cell graft to a child with acute myeloid leukemia. This chain connects TRBV28 to TRBJ2-7, with TRBD1 as a possible D gene (5 bases). The CDR3 coding sequence is TGTGCCAGCAGTCTCAGGGCTCCCTACGAGCAGTACTTC. Its protein is CASSLRAPYEQYF.